This T cell receptor (beta chain) was observed in a study of human T cells and chemical hapten exposure. TCRdb re-derived calls from the RACE reads in MiXCR, one entry per CDR3 protein. The sample lists about 77,000 distinct CDR3 sequences, around 9.4% occurring once. Regarding time point: healthy volunteer bleed at 6 weeks. Unfractionated whole blood served as the source for total RNA extraction. This receptor was taken from a female donor in good health. Some clones in this sample may be carry-over from other donors' samples. Source material: whole blood.

The DNA for the CDR3 is TGTGCCAGCAGTCAAGGGACAGAGCCTGAAGCTTTCTTT. It yields the protein CASSQGTEPEAFF. V usage is TRBV12-3 or TRBV12-4 and J usage is TRBJ1-1; 7 nucleotides agree with TRBD1. The junction had 6 bases not matched to a gene; V was cut back by 5 bases and J by 6 bases. The CDR3 is 13 amino acids.